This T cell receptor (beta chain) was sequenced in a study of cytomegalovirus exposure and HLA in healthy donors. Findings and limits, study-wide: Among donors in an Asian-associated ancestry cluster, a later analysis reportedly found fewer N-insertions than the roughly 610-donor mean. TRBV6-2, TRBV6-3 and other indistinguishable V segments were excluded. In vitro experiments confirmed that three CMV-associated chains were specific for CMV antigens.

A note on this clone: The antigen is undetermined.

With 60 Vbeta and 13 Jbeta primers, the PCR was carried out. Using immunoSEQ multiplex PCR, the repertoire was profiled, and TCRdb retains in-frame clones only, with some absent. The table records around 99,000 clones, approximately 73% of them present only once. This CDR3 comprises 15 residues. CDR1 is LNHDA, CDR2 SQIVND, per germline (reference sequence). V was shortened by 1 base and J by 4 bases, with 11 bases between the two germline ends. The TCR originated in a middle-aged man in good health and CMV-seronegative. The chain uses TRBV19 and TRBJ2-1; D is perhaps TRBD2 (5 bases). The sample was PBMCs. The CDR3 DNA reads TGTGCCAGTAGTATAGGACTAACCAAATACAATGAGCAGTTCTTC. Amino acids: CASSIGLTKYNEQFF.